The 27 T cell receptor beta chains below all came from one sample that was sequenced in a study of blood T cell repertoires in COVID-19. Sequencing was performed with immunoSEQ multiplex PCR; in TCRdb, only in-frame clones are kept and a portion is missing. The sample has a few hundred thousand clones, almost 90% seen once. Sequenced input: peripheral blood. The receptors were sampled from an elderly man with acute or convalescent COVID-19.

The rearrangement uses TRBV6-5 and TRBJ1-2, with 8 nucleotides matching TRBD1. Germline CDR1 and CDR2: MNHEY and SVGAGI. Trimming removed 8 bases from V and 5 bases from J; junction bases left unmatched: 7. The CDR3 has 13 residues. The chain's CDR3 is CASGQGRSYGYTF. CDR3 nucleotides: TGTGCCAGCGGACAGGGTCGAAGTTATGGCTACACCTTC.

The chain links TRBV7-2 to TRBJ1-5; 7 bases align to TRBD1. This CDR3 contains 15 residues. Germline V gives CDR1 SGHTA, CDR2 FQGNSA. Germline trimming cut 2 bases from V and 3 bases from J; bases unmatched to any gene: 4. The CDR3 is CASSLQQGTNQPQHF. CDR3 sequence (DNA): TGTGCCAGCAGCTTACAACAGGGGACCAATCAGCCCCAGCATTTT.

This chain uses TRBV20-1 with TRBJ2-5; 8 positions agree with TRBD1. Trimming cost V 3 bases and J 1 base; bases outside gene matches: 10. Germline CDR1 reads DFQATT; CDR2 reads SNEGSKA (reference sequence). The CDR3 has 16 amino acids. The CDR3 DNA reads TGCAGTGCTAGTACCCGAGACAGGGGTCGCCAAGAGACCCAGTACTTC. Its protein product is CSASTRDRGRQETQYF.

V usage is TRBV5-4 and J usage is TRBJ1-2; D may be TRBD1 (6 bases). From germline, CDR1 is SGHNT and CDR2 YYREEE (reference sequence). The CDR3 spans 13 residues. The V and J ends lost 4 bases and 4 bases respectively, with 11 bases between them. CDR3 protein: CASSPTGPYGYTF. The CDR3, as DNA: TGTGCCAGCAGCCCCACAGGGCCCTATGGCTACACCTTC. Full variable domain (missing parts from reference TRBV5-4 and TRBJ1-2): ETGVTQSPTHLIKTRGQQVTLRCSSQSGHNTVSWYQQALGQGPQFIFQYYREEENGRGNFPPRFSGLQFPNYSSELNVNALELDDSALYLCASSPTGPYGYTFGSGTRLTVV.

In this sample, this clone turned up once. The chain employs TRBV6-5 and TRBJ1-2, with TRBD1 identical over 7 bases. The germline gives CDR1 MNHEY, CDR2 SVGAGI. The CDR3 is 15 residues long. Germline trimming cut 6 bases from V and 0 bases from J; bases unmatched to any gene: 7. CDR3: CASSLDRVPNYGYTF. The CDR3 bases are TGTGCCAGCAGCTTAGACAGGGTACCTAACTATGGCTACACCTTC.

The CDR3 DNA is TGCAGTGCTAGTGCTGACACCGGGGAGCTGTTTTTT. Amino acids: CSASADTGELFF. The gene calls are TRBV20-1 and TRBJ2-2; D gene unclear. Trimming cost V 3 bases and J 3 bases, with 5 bases left between them. The CDR3 is 12 amino acids. Germline loops: CDR1 DFQATT, CDR2 SNEGSKA (reference sequence).

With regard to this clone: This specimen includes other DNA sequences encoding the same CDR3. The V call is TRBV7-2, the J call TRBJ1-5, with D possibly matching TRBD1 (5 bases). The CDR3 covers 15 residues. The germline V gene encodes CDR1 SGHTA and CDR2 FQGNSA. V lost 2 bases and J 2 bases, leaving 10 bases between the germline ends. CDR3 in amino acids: CASSLQGGGNQPQHF. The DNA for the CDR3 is TGTGCCAGCAGCTTACAGGGAGGGGGCAATCAGCCCCAGCATTTT.

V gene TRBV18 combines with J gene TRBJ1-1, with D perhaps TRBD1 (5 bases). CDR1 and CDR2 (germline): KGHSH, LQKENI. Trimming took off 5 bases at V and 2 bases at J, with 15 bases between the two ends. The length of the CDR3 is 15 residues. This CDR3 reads CASSFSGGANTEAFF. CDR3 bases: TGTGCCAGCTCATTTTCGGGGGGAGCTAACACTGAAGCTTTCTTT.

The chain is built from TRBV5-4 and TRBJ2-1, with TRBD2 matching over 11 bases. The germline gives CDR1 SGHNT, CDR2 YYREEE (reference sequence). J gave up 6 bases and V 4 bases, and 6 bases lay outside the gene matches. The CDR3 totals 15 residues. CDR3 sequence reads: CASSPAGTSGNEQFF. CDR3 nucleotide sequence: TGTGCCAGCAGCCCTGCCGGGACTAGCGGCAATGAGCAGTTCTTC.

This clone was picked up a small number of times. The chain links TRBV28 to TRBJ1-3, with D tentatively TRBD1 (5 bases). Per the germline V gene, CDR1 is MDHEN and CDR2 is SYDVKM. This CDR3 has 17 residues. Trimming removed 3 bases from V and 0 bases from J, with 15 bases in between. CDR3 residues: CASSFVGGLSSGNTIYF. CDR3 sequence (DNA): TGTGCCAGCAGTTTCGTTGGGGGACTTAGCTCTGGAAACACCATATATTTT.

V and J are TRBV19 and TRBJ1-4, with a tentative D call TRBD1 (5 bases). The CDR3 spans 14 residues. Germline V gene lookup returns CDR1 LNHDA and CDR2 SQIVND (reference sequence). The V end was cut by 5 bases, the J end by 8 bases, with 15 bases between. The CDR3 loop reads CASSPRGGREKLFF. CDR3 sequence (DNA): TGTGCCAGTAGTCCCCGGGGGGGACGGGAAAAACTGTTTTTT. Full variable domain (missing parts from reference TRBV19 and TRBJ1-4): DGGITQSPKYLFRKEGQNVTLSCEQNLNHDAMYWYRQDPGQGLRLIYYSQIVNDFQKGDIAEGYSVSREKKESFPLTVTSAQKNPTAFYLCASSPRGGREKLFFGSGTQLSVL.

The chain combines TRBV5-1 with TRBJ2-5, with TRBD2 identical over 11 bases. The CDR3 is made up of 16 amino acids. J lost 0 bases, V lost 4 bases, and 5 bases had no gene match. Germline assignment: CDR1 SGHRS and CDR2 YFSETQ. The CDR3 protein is CASSLGTSGNQETQYF. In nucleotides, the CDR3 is TGCGCCAGCAGCCTAGGGACTAGCGGAAACCAAGAGACCCAGTACTTC. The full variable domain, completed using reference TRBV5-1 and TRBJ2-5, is KAGVTQTPRYLIKTRGQQVTLSCSPISGHRSVSWYQQTPGQGLQFLFEYFSETQRNKGNFPGRFSGRQFSNSRSEMNVSTLELGDSALYLCASSLGTSGNQETQYFGPGTRLLVL.

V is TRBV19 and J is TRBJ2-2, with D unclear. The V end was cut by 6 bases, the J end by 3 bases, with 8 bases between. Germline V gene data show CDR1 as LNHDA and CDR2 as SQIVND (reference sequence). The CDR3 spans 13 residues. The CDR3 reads CASRPLDTGELFF. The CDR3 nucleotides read TGTGCCAGTAGGCCCTTAGACACCGGGGAGCTGTTTTTT.

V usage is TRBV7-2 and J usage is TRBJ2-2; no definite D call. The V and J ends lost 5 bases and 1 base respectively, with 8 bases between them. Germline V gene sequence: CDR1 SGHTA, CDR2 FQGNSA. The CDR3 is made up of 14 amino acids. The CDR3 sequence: CASSPLLNTGELFF. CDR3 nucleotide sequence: TGTGCCAGCAGCCCCCTTCTGAACACCGGGGAGCTGTTTTTT. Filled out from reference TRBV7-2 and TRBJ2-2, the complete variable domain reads GAGVSQSPSNKVTEKGKDVELRCDPISGHTALYWYRQSLGQGLEFLIYFQGNSAPDKSGLPSDRFSAERTGGSVSTLTIQRTQQEDSAVYLCASSPLLNTGELFFGEGSRLTVL.

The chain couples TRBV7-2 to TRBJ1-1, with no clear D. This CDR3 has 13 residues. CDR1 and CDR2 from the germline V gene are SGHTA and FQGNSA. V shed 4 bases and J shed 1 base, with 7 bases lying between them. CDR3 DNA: TGTGCCAGCAGCTCCCAACAGAACACTGAAGCTTTCTTT. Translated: CASSSQQNTEAFF. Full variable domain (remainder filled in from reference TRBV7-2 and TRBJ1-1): GAGVSQSPSNKVTEKGKDVELRCDPISGHTALYWYRQSLGQGLEFLIYFQGNSAPDKSGLPSDRFSAERTGGSVSTLTIQRTQQEDSAVYLCASSSQQNTEAFFGQGTRLTVV.

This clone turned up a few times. The CDR3: CSASATGGSLYEQYF. DNA of the CDR3: TGCAGTGCTAGTGCTACAGGGGGATCCCTCTACGAGCAGTACTTC. The chain uses TRBV20-1 and TRBJ2-7, with 8 bases lining up with TRBD1. Germline values: CDR1 DFQATT, CDR2 SNEGSKA (reference sequence). V lost 3 bases, J lost 3 bases, and 10 bases stayed unmatched. The CDR3 is made up of 15 amino acids.

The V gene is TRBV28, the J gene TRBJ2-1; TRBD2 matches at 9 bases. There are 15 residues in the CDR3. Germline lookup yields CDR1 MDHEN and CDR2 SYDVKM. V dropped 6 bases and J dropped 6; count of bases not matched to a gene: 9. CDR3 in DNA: TGTGCCAGCAGGAGAGCGGGGGGCTATATCAATGAGCAGTTCTTC. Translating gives CASRRAGGYINEQFF.

CDR3 in amino acids: CASSPRTGESSPLHF. Here the CDR3 DNA reads TGTGCCAGCAGTCCAAGGACAGGGGAGAGTTCACCCCTCCACTTT. V and J are TRBV2 and TRBJ1-6; 9 positions agree with TRBD1. V was pared by 5 bases and J by 9 bases, with 8 bases of the junction left unmatched. Germline assignment: CDR1 SNHLY and CDR2 FYNNEI. This CDR3 spans 15 amino acids.

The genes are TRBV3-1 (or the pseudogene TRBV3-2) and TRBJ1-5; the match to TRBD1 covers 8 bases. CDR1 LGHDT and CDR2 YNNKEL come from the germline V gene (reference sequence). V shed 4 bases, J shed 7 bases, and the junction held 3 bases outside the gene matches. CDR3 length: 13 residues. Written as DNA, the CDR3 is TGTGCCAGCAGCCGACAGGGGAGCCAGCCCCAGCATTTT. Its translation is CASSRQGSQPQHF.

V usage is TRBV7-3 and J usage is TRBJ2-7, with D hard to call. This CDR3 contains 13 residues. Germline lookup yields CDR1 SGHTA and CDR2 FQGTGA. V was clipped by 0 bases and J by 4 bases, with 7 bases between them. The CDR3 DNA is TGTGCCAGCAGCTTAACCCCTACTTACGAGCAGTACTTC. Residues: CASSLTPTYEQYF.

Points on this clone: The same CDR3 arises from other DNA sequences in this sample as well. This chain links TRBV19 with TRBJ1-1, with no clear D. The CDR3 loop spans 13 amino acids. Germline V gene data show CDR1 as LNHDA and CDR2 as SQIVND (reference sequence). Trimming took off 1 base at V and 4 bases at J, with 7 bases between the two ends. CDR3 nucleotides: TGTGCCAGTAGTATAGTCCGGGGCACTGAAGCTTTCTTT. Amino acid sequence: CASSIVRGTEAFF.

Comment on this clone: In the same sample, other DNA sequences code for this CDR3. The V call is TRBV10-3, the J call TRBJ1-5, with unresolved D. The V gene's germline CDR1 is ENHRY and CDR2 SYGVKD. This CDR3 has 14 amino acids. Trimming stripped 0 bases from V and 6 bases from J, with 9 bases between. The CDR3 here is CAISESGGGQPQHF. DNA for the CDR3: TGTGCCATCAGTGAGTCGGGAGGTGGTCAGCCCCAGCATTTT.

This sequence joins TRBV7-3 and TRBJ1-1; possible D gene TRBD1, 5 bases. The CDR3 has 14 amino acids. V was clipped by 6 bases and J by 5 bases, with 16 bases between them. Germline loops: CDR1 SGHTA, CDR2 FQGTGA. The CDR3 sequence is CASRLQDITTEAFF. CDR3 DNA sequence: TGTGCCAGCAGGCTACAGGACATAACGACTGAAGCTTTCTTT.

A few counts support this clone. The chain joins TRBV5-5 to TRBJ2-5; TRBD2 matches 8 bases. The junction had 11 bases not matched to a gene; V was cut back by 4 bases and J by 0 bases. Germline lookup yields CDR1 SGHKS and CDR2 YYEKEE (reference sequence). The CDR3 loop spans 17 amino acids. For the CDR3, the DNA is TGTGCCAGCAGCCCGGGGTACGAGCGGGGGAACCAAGAGACCCAGTACTTC. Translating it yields CASSPGYERGNQETQYF.

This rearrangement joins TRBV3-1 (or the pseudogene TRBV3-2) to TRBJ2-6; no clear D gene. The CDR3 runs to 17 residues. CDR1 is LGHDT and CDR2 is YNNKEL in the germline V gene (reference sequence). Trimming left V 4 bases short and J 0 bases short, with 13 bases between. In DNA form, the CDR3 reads TGTGCCAGCAGCCCTAAGACAACAGCCTCTGGGGCCAACGTCCTGACTTTC. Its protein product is CASSPKTTASGANVLTF.

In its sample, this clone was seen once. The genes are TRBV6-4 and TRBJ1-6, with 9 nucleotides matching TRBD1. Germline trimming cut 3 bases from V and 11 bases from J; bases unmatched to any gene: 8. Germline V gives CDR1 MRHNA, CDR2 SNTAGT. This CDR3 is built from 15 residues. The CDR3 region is CASSEQGATRTPLHF. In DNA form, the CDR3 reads TGTGCCAGCAGTGAACAGGGGGCAACGAGAACACCCCTCCACTTT.

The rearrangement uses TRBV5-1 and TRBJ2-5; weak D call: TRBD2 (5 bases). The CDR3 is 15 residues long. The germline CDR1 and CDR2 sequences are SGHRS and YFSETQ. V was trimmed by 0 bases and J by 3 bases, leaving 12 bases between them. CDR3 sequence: CASSLDVGLEETQYF. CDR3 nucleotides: TGCGCCAGCAGCTTGGACGTTGGACTGGAAGAGACCCAGTACTTC. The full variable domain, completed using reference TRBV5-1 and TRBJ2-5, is KAGVTQTPRYLIKTRGQQVTLSCSPISGHRSVSWYQQTPGQGLQFLFEYFSETQRNKGNFPGRFSGRQFSNSRSEMNVSTLELGDSALYLCASSLDVGLEETQYFGPGTRLLVL.